The clone carrying this T cell receptor beta chain was counted many times. Antigen: not known. The CDR3 contains 14 residues. V was trimmed by 1 base and J by 6 bases, leaving 11 bases between them. Germline CDR1 reads SEHNR; CDR2 reads FQNEAQ (reference sequence). The data stem from a study of CD8+CD57+ T cells in acquired aplastic anemia. Whole-study context: Healthy donors gave roughly 9.9 million reads on average for CD4+ cells. Study-level points and caveats: In CD8+ cells, Simpson's diversity showed no significant difference between patients and controls. It was found that under 30 CD8+ CDR3 sequences were shared between patients and controls.

TCR beta VDJ and CDR3 profiling used genomic DNA as template. TCRdb reanalysed the reads using MiXCR and keeps one entry per CDR3 protein. The profile shows 62,000 or so distinct CDR3 sequences, 45% to 60% of them singletons. The chain combines TRBV7-9 with TRBJ2-3, with unresolved D. This TCR was sampled from a human donor in good health, serving as a control. The specimen sequenced was sorted CD4+, CD8+, or CD8+CD57+ T cells (not recorded which) from PBMCs. Here the CDR3 DNA reads TGTGCCAGCAGCTTAGGGAGACTGGGGGATACGCAGTATTTT. It yields the protein CASSLGRLGDTQYF.